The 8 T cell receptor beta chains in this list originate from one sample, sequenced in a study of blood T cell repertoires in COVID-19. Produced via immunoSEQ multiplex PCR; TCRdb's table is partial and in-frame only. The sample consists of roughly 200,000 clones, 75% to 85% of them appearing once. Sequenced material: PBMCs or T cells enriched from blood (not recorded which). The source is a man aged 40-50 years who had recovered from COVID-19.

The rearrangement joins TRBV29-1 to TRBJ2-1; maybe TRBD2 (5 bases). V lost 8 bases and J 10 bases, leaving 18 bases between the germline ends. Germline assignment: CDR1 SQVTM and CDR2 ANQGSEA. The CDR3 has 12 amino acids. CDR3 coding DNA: TGCAGCCTTTTTGTGCCCGGGAACGAGCAGTTCTTC. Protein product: CSLFVPGNEQFF.

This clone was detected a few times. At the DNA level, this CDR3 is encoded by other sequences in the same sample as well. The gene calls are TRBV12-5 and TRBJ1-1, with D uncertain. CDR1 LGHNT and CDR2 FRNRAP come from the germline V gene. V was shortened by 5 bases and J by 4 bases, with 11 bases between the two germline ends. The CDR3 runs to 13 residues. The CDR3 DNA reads TGTGCTAGTGGTCTCGGTAGAGGCACTGAAGCTTTCTTT. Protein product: CASGLGRGTEAFF.

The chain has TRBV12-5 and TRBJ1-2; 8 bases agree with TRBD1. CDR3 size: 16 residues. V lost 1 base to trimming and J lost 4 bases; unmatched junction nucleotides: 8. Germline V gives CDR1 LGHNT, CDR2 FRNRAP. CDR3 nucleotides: TGTGCTAGTGGTTTGGAACAGGGGGTGAGTAGCTATGGCTACACCTTC. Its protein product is CASGLEQGVSSYGYTF.

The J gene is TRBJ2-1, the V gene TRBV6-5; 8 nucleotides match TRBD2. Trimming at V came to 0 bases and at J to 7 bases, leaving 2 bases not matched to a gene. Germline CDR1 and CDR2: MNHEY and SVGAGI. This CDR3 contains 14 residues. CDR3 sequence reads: CASSYSRGANEQFF. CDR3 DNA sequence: TGTGCCAGCAGTTACTCGCGGGGGGCTAATGAGCAGTTCTTC.

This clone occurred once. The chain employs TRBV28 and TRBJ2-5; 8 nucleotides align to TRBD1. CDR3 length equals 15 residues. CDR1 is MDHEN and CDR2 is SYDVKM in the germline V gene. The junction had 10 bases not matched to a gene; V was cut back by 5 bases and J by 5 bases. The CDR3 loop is CASSLRLTGVETQYF. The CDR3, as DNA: TGTGCCAGCAGTCTTAGACTGACAGGGGTGGAGACCCAGTACTTC. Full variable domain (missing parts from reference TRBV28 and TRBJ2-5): DVKVTQSSRYLVKRTGEKVFLECVQDMDHENMFWYRQDPGLGLRLIYFSYDVKMKEKGDIPEGYSVSREKKERFSLILESASTNQTSMYLCASSLRLTGVETQYFGPGTRLLVL.

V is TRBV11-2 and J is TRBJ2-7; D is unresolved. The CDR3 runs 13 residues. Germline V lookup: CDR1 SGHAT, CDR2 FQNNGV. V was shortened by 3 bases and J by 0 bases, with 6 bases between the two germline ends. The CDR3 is CASSLGPSYEQYF. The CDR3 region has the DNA TGTGCCAGCAGCTTGGGCCCCTCCTACGAGCAGTACTTC.

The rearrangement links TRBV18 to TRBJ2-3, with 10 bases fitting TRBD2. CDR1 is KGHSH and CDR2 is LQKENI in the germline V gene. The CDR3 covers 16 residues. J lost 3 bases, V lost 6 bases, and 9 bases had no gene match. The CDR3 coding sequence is TGTGCCAGCTCTAGGAAGCGGGAGGGCCAAACAGATACGCAGTATTTT. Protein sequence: CASSRKREGQTDTQYF.

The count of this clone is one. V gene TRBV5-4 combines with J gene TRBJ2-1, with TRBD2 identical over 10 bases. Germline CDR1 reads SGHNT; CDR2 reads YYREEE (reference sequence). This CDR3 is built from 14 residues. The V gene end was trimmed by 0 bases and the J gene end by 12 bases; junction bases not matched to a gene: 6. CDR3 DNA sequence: TGTGCCAGCAGCTTGGGAGCTAGCGGGAGCGGGCAGTTCTTC. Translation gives CASSLGASGSGQFF.